This is a list of T cell receptor beta chains from one sample in a study of T cell responses to AZD1222 COVID-19 vaccine. TCRdb's copy holds only in-frame clones and misses some; the assay was immunoSEQ multiplex PCR. The table includes more than 100,000 clones, about 88% detected once. Sample: peripheral blood, taken on day 0 of AZD1222 vaccination. All receptors derive from an adult in good health. CDR3s include the opening cysteine and the closing phenylalanine or tryptophan. A D gene is named only where the DNA matches it firmly. For some rows the clone size is stated as once, few or many, or as a class when expanded; others skip it.

clone_size d_call j_call v_call cdr3_nt cdr3_aa
- - TRBJ2-2 TRBV5-4 TGTGCCAGCAGCCAACGGGAGCCCGGGGAGCTGTTTTTT CASSQREPGELFF
- - TRBJ2-7 TRBV5-8 TGTGCCAGCAGCTTGGGGACACCTTTCGACCAGTACTTC CASSLGTPFDQYF
- - TRBJ1-1 TRBV6-4 TGTGCCAGCAGGCCAGACGGGAACACTGAAGCTTTCTTT CASRPDGNTEAFF
- - TRBJ1-5 TRBV28 TGTGCCAGCAGTTTCCCATTGGTAAATCAGCCCCAGCATTTT CASSFPLVNQPQHF
once - TRBJ2-7 TRBV19 TGTGCCAGTAGTCCCCGAGGGGATAACGAGCAGTACTTC CASSPRGDNEQYF
- TRBD2 TRBJ2-3 TRBV5-4 TGTGCCATCTCCCTTAGCGGGAGGGCCTCGGCAGATACGCAGTATTTT CAISLSGRASADTQYF
- - TRBJ1-1 TRBV27 TGTGCCAGCACCTTAAGGGCAGGGGACACTGAAGCTTTCTTT CASTLRAGDTEAFF
- - TRBJ2-7 TRBV27 TGTGCCAGCAGTCCGGAGGGGCTCCGCTACGAGCAGTACTTC CASSPEGLRYEQYF
- TRBD1 TRBJ1-1 TRBV9 TGTGCCAGCAGCGTAGGTCAAGGGGGCGGGAACACTGAAGCTTTCTTT CASSVGQGGGNTEAFF
- TRBD2 TRBJ2-3 TRBV2 TGTGCCAGCCAGAACAGCGGGAGAGCAGATACGCAGTATTTT CASQNSGRADTQYF
- - TRBJ2-7 TRBV28 TGTGCCAGCAGTTTGGGGGCGGTCGAGCAGTACTTC CASSLGAVEQYF
- TRBD2 TRBJ2-5 TRBV27 TGTGCCAGCAGCGGGACTAGCGGGGGAGAGACCCAGTACTTC CASSGTSGGETQYF
- - TRBJ2-7 TRBV12-3/TRBV12-4 TGTGCCAGCAGTTCCCGGCCCTACGAGCAGTACTTC CASSSRPYEQYF
- TRBD1 TRBJ1-1 TRBV6-4 TGTGCCAGCAGTGACTCGTTCAGGGGGACTGAAGCTTTCTTT CASSDSFRGTEAFF
- TRBD2 TRBJ2-5 TRBV28 TGTGCCAGCAGTTTAAGTCTAGCGGGACGCCAAGAGACCCAGTACTTC CASSLSLAGRQETQYF
- - TRBJ1-4 TRBV9 TGTGCCAGCAGCGTCGGGGCGGGGAGGAGCACCACTAATGAAAAACTGTTTTTT CASSVGAGRSTTNEKLFF
- - TRBJ1-1 TRBV27 TGTGCCAGCAGTTTAAGACTCCCGAACACTGAAGCTTTCTTT CASSLRLPNTEAFF
- TRBD1 TRBJ2-4 TRBV5-6 TGTGCCAGCAGCTTGCTTACCGCAGCCCAGGGGGTTCAGTACTTC CASSLLTAAQGVQYF
- - TRBJ1-6 TRBV29-1 TGCAGCGTTGGACCACCCCTCCACTTT CSVGPPLHF
- TRBD1 TRBJ1-2 TRBV27 TGTGCCAGCAGTTTATCGGGGCCGGGACAGGGGGCTTATGGCTACACCTTC CASSLSGPGQGAYGYTF
once - TRBJ2-4 TRBV3-1/TRBV3-2 TGTGCCAGCAGCCAGGAGGGGGGAGCCAAAAACATTCAGTACTTC CASSQEGGAKNIQYF
- - TRBJ2-7 TRBV11-2 TGTGCCAGCAGCTTAGAGAGGGCAGGCGCCTACGAGCAGTACTTC CASSLERAGAYEQYF
few - TRBJ2-2 TRBV9 TGTGCCAGCAGCGCTGGGACTTCGAACACCGGGGAGCTGTTTTTT CASSAGTSNTGELFF
- TRBD1 TRBJ2-2 TRBV24-1 TGTGCCACCAGCCGGGACAGCGGTCAAACCGGGGAGCTGTTTTTT CATSRDSGQTGELFF
- - TRBJ2-3 TRBV30 TGTGCCTGGAGTGAAAGGGAGCCTACCACAGATACGCAGTATTTT CAWSEREPTTDTQYF
- - TRBJ2-7 TRBV4-1 TGCGCCAGCAGCCAAGGGGACGCCTCACCCTACGAGCAGTACTTC CASSQGDASPYEQYF
- TRBD2 TRBJ2-4 TRBV6-5 TGTGCCACCCGGGGGGAACTAGCCAAAAACATTCAGTACTTC CATRGELAKNIQYF
- TRBD1 TRBJ2-1 TRBV2 TGTGCCAGCAGGTCGGACAGGGGGACCTACAATGAGCAGTTCTTC CASRSDRGTYNEQFF
- TRBD1 TRBJ1-2 TRBV9 TGTGCCAGCAGCGCCCGGGACAGGGGATCGGATAACTATGGCTACACCTTC CASSARDRGSDNYGYTF
once - TRBJ1-6 TRBV19 TGTGCCAGTAGTACAGGGCCTGGTTCACCCCTCCACTTT CASSTGPGSPLHF
- TRBD1 TRBJ1-6 TRBV10-2 TGCGCCAGCAGCGGGACAGGGAATAATTCACCCCTCCACTTT CASSGTGNNSPLHF
- TRBD1 TRBJ1-2 TRBV28 TGTGCCAGCAGGTCCGGGACAGGGACCGGCTACACCTTC CASRSGTGTGYTF
- - TRBJ2-7 TRBV4-1 TGCGCCAGCAGCCAAGATGGGGGGCCTCTCTACGAGCAGTACTTC CASSQDGGPLYEQYF
- - TRBJ2-7 TRBV6-2/TRBV6-3 TGTGCCAGCAGCCACCGGGACTCCCCGGGCGAGCAGTACTTC CASSHRDSPGEQYF
- - TRBJ2-3 TRBV10-3 TGTGCCATCAAGATCGGCACAGATACGCAGTATTTT CAIKIGTDTQYF
once - TRBJ1-1 TRBV28 TGTGCCAGCAGGACAGGTTGGCCCACTGAAGCTTTCTTT CASRTGWPTEAFF
few - TRBJ2-5 TRBV7-3 TGTGCCAGCAGCTTAACCGGCGGTTCCCAAGAGACCCAGTACTTC CASSLTGGSQETQYF
- TRBD2 TRBJ2-1 TRBV3-1/TRBV3-2 TGTGCCAGCAGCCAAGAAACTAGCGGGAGGCCCAATGAGCAGTTCTTC CASSQETSGRPNEQFF
once - TRBJ2-2 TRBV11-2 TGTGCCAGCAGCTTAAACAGGGTTAACACCGGGGAGCTGTTTTTT CASSLNRVNTGELFF
- - TRBJ1-6 TRBV7-6 TGTGCCAGCAGCCCAGCTACGAACTATAATTCACCCCTCCACTTT CASSPATNYNSPLHF
- TRBD1 TRBJ2-2 TRBV6-5 TGTGCCAGCAGGCAGGGGGATAACACCGGGGAGCTGTTTTTT CASRQGDNTGELFF
few - TRBJ2-5 TRBV28 TGTGCCAGCAGTTTTAGGCAGGGGCAAGAGACCCAGTACTTC CASSFRQGQETQYF
- - TRBJ1-2 TRBV7-9 TGTGCCAGCAGCTTAGGGGGGCAGGGGACCTATGGCTACACCTTC CASSLGGQGTYGYTF
- - TRBJ2-7 TRBV27 TGTGCCAGCAGTTCCCCCTCAGGTGGCAGGGGGGGGTTCGAGCAGTACTTC CASSSPSGGRGGFEQYF
- TRBD2 TRBJ2-3 TRBV2 TGTGCCAGCACCTCCGGGACTAGGGTTCGAGATACGCAGTATTTT CASTSGTRVRDTQYF
- - TRBJ2-2 TRBV2 TGTGCCAGCAGTGCCGGTTCCCCCGGGGAGCTGTTTTTT CASSAGSPGELFF
- - TRBJ1-1 TRBV6-6 TGTGCCAGCACCGTTAAGGGGGGCAAGTACACTGAAGCTTTCTTT CASTVKGGKYTEAFF
- - TRBJ1-2 TRBV10-3 TGTGCCATCAGTGAGTCGGCAGGGTATGGCTACACCTTC CAISESAGYGYTF
- TRBD1 TRBJ1-1 TRBV7-2 TGTGCCAGCAGCCACCGGACAGGGAACACTGAAGCTTTCTTT CASSHRTGNTEAFF
- - TRBJ1-3 TRBV7-9 TGTGCCAGCACCCGCGCCTCTGGAAACACCATATATTTT CASTRASGNTIYF
- TRBD2 TRBJ2-7 TRBV6-5 TGTGCCAGCAGCCGGGACTATCTAACCTACGAGCAGTACTTC CASSRDYLTYEQYF
- TRBD2 TRBJ2-1 TRBV29-1 TGCAGCGGGGGCGGGAGGCGCGGGGCGAATGAGCAGTTCTTC CSGGGRRGANEQFF
once TRBD1 TRBJ1-1 TRBV7-3 TGTGCCAGCAGCTTAGGAGTCGACAGGGTGAACACTGAAGCTTTCTTT CASSLGVDRVNTEAFF
- - TRBJ1-5 TRBV19 TGTGCCAGTAGGACGGTGGATGGCGGCAATCAGCCCCAGCATTTT CASRTVDGGNQPQHF
- - TRBJ1-2 TRBV6-1 TGTGCCAGCAGTGAAGCTGGCAGGAACTATGGCTACACCTTC CASSEAGRNYGYTF
- TRBD2 TRBJ2-7 TRBV9 TGTGCCAGCAGCGCGAGCGGGAGGGAGTCCTACGAGCAGTACTTC CASSASGRESYEQYF
- - TRBJ1-1 TRBV2 TGTGCCAGCAGTGAAATGGGGCAGGGTTCAGCTTTCTTT CASSEMGQGSAFF
- - TRBJ2-7 TRBV10-2 TGCGCCAGCAGTGAGTCCTGGGTAAGGCAGTACTTC CASSESWVRQYF
- - TRBJ1-6 TRBV30 TGTGCCTGGAGCCCAGGAGAAACCGGGAGCGTCTATAATTCACCCCTCCACTTT CAWSPGETGSVYNSPLHF
- TRBD2 TRBJ2-3 TRBV5-1 TGCGCCAGCAGCTTCTCTAGCGGGGGCACAGATACGCAGTATTTT CASSFSSGGTDTQYF